The 21 T cell receptor beta chains presented below share a single source sample, sequenced in a study of blood T cell repertoires in COVID-19. Measured with immunoSEQ multiplex PCR; TCRdb has only the in-frame clones, and not every one. The sample shows hundreds of thousands of clones, roughly 89% of them seen only once. Sequenced sample: peripheral blood. The receptors originated from a woman under 40 with active or convalescent COVID-19.

This chain connects TRBV29-1 to TRBJ2-3; 9 bases are a match to TRBD1. V lost 6 bases and J lost 4; bases outside the gene matches: 11. The CDR3 spans 15 residues. Germline values: CDR1 SQVTM, CDR2 ANQGSEA. The CDR3 loop is CSVELRDRDPDTQYF. CDR3 nucleotide sequence: TGCAGCGTGGAACTCCGGGACAGGGACCCAGATACGCAGTATTTT.

The V and J genes are TRBV7-6 and TRBJ2-7; possibly TRBD2 for D (6 bases). Germline V gene sequence: CDR1 SGHVS, CDR2 FNYEAQ. The CDR3 is 12 amino acids. V was clipped by 6 bases and J by 4 bases, with 10 bases between them. The CDR3 region is CASSISGYEQYF. CDR3 coding DNA: TGTGCCAGCAGTATTAGCGGTTACGAGCAGTACTTC.

The V gene is TRBV7-2, the J gene TRBJ2-7; D unresolved. Germline V gene lookup returns CDR1 SGHTA and CDR2 FQGNSA. V was shortened by 5 bases and J by 6 bases, with 8 bases between the two germline ends. This CDR3 has 11 amino acids. CDR3 loop: CASSDLGEQYF. As DNA, the CDR3 is TGTGCCAGCAGCGACCTAGGCGAGCAGTACTTC.

The genes are TRBV19 and TRBJ2-1; D is possibly TRBD1 (6 bases). The V gene lost 3 bases and the J gene lost 4 bases, with 10 bases spanning the gap. The germline gives CDR1 LNHDA, CDR2 SQIVND (reference sequence). This CDR3 region has 14 residues. The CDR3: CASSIDRIYNEQFF. The CDR3 DNA follows: TGTGCCAGTAGTATCGACAGGATTTACAATGAGCAGTTCTTC.

This sequence joins TRBV30 and TRBJ1-5; TRBD1 matches at 7 bases. V gave up 2 bases and J gave up 4 bases; unmatched junction bases: 8. This CDR3 contains 15 residues. Germline-derived CDR1 and CDR2 are GTSNPN and SVGIG (reference sequence). CDR3 region: CAWSQMEGANQPQHF. Here the CDR3 DNA reads TGTGCCTGGAGTCAGATGGAGGGGGCAAATCAGCCCCAGCATTTT. Full variable domain (rest looked up from reference TRBV30 and TRBJ1-5): SQTIHQWPATLVQPVGSPLSLECTVEGTSNPNLYWYRQAAGRGLQLLFYSVGIGQISSEVPQNLSASRPQDRQFILSSKKLLLSDSGFYLCAWSQMEGANQPQHFGDGTRLSIL.

The V and J genes are TRBV7-2 and TRBJ2-1; 9 bases fit TRBD2. The CDR3 spans 16 residues. Per the germline V gene, CDR1 is SGHTA and CDR2 is FQGNSA. Trimming at V came to 5 bases and at J to 7 bases, leaving 12 bases not matched to a gene. CDR3 sequence reads: CASSPWGGREGNEQFF. The CDR3 bases are TGTGCCAGCAGCCCTTGGGGCGGGCGGGAGGGAAATGAGCAGTTCTTC.

The chain carries TRBV3-1 (or the pseudogene TRBV3-2) and TRBJ2-6; D gene unclear. CDR1 LGHDT and CDR2 YNNKEL come from the germline V gene (reference sequence). V lost 4 bases and J lost 4, with 17 bases in between. CDR3 length: 17 residues. The chain's CDR3 is CASSPADGVKGANVLTF. Here the CDR3 DNA reads TGTGCCAGCAGCCCGGCCGACGGAGTGAAGGGGGCCAACGTCCTGACTTTC.

The rearrangement links TRBV15 to TRBJ1-2; possibly TRBD1 for D (5 bases). The CDR3 runs to 16 residues. Trimming left V 3 bases short and J 0 bases short, with 14 bases between. The V gene's germline CDR1 is LNHNV and CDR2 YYDKDF (reference sequence). CDR3 residues: CATSRGGKDANYGYTF. The CDR3 DNA reads as TGTGCCACCAGCAGGGGGGGGAAGGATGCTAACTATGGCTACACCTTC.

This clone was detected a few times. V usage is TRBV7-2 and J usage is TRBJ2-1; D is possibly TRBD2 (5 bases). The germline V and J ends were trimmed by 0 bases and 0 bases, with 6 bases remaining between them. CDR1 and CDR2 (germline): SGHTA, FQGNSA. The CDR3 consists of 15 residues. The CDR3 reads CASSLAGSSYNEQFF. For the CDR3, the DNA is TGTGCCAGCAGCTTAGCGGGGAGCTCCTACAATGAGCAGTTCTTC. The full variable domain, in which reference TRBV7-2 and TRBJ2-1 provide the parts outside the CDR3, is GAGVSQSPSNKVTEKGKDVELRCDPISGHTALYWYRQSLGQGLEFLIYFQGNSAPDKSGLPSDRFSAERTGGSVSTLTIQRTQQEDSAVYLCASSLAGSSYNEQFFGPGTRLTVL.

This clone was counted ten times or more. The chain couples TRBV2 to TRBJ2-1; 7 nucleotides align to TRBD2. V lost 6 bases and J lost 5; bases outside the gene matches: 10. The CDR3 is made up of 15 amino acids. CDR1 SNHLY and CDR2 FYNNEI come from the germline V gene. The CDR3: CASSVRGGPHNEQFF. As DNA, the CDR3 is TGTGCCAGCAGCGTGAGGGGAGGGCCCCACAATGAGCAGTTCTTC.

V usage is TRBV6-6 and J usage is TRBJ2-5; D might be TRBD2 (5 bases). The CDR3 is 14 residues long. Germline lookup yields CDR1 MNHNY and CDR2 SVGAGI (reference sequence). Trimming cost V 4 bases and J 5 bases, with 14 bases left between them. In DNA form, the CDR3 reads TGTGCCAGCAGTTCTTCCCCGGGCGGGGAGACCCAGTACTTC. Translating it yields CASSSSPGGETQYF.

The chain employs TRBV5-8 and TRBJ2-2, with TRBD1 matching 8 bases. V lost 6 bases, J lost 2 bases, and 6 bases stayed unmatched. CDR3 size: 15 residues. Germline CDR1 is SGHTS and CDR2 is YDEGEE. The CDR3 DNA reads TGTGCCAGCAACAAAGGACAGGGAAACACCGGGGAGCTGTTTTTT. As protein: CASNKGQGNTGELFF. The variable domain in full, with the rest retrieved from reference TRBV5-8 and TRBJ2-2, is EAGVTQSPTHLIKTRGQQATLRCSPISGHTSVYWYQQALGLGLQFLLWYDEGEERNRGNFPPRFSGRQFPNYSSELNVNALELEDSALYLCASNKGQGNTGELFFGEGSRLTVL.

The genes are TRBV5-1 and TRBJ2-3; TRBD2 matches at 9 bases. The germline V gene encodes CDR1 SGHRS and CDR2 YFSETQ. Trimming took 4 bases from V and 3 from J; bases not matched to a gene: 9. This CDR3 comprises 16 residues. The CDR3 bases are TGCGCCAGCAGCCCAGGACGGGCGGGGGGGACAGATACGCAGTATTTT. It translates to CASSPGRAGGTDTQYF. Combining the CDR3 with reference TRBV5-1 and TRBJ2-3 gives the whole variable domain KAGVTQTPRYLIKTRGQQVTLSCSPISGHRSVSWYQQTPGQGLQFLFEYFSETQRNKGNFPGRFSGRQFSNSRSEMNVSTLELGDSALYLCASSPGRAGGTDTQYFGPGTRLTVL.

This clone appeared a single time. V usage is TRBV5-1 and J usage is TRBJ1-1; 9 bases map to TRBD1. The length of the CDR3 is 15 residues. Germline CDR1 reads SGHRS; CDR2 reads YFSETQ. The trim removed 4 bases at V and 4 bases at J, leaving 8 bases unmatched. The DNA of the CDR3 is TGCGCCAGCAGCCACGGGACAGGGTGGCGCACTGAAGCTTTCTTT. This gives the protein CASSHGTGWRTEAFF.

This rearrangement joins TRBV19 to TRBJ1-3, with 7 positions matching TRBD1. V trimming: 9 bases; J trimming: 1 base; junction bases outside the gene matches: 9. The length of the CDR3 is 15 residues. The germline gives CDR1 LNHDA, CDR2 SQIVND (reference sequence). The CDR3 is CASGQVVLSGNTIYF. In nucleotides, the CDR3 is TGTGCCAGCGGACAGGTCGTATTATCTGGAAACACCATATATTTT.

The rearrangement uses TRBV10-3 and TRBJ1-1; perhaps TRBD1 as D (5 bases). The V gene's germline CDR1 is ENHRY and CDR2 SYGVKD. CDR3 length: 16 residues. Trimming left V 6 bases short and J 3 bases short, with 20 bases between. The CDR3 spells CAIRTAGVSGDTEAFF. DNA of the CDR3: TGTGCCATCAGGACCGCGGGGGTCAGCGGGGACACTGAAGCTTTCTTT.

This sequence joins TRBV3-1 (or the pseudogene TRBV3-2) and TRBJ1-2; weak D call: TRBD1 (5 bases). This CDR3 region has 15 residues. Looked up from germline, CDR1 is LGHDT and CDR2 is YNNKEL (reference sequence). The V end was cut by 4 bases, the J end by 4 bases, with 16 bases between. Written as DNA, the CDR3 is TGTGCCAGCAGCCGTCCGGACATATCGATCTATGGCTACACCTTC. It codes for CASSRPDISIYGYTF.

The chain has TRBV27 and TRBJ1-4, with a possible D match to TRBD1 (5 bases). Trimming took 5 bases from V and 8 from J, leaving 12 bases between them. CDR3 length equals 13 residues. Germline V gene lookup returns CDR1 MNHEY and CDR2 SMNVEV (reference sequence). This CDR3 is CASSLRGGEKLFF. As DNA, the CDR3 is TGTGCCAGCAGTCTCCGCGGGGGGGAAAAACTGTTTTTT.

The V call is TRBV6-1, the J call TRBJ2-2, with TRBD2 matching over 9 bases. This CDR3 comprises 16 residues. The V gene end was trimmed by 4 bases and the J gene end by 1 base; junction bases not matched to a gene: 4. Per germline, CDR1 MNHNS and CDR2 SASEGT. The CDR3 sequence: CASSGRLAVNTGELFF. The CDR3, as DNA: TGTGCCAGCAGTGGCCGACTAGCGGTGAACACCGGGGAGCTGTTTTTT.

The rearrangement joins TRBV29-1 to TRBJ2-1; 7 bases fit TRBD2. Germline values: CDR1 SQVTM, CDR2 ANQGSEA. Unmatched junction bases numbered 4, after V lost 6 bases and J lost 2 bases. The CDR3 is 13 residues long. CDR3 DNA: TGCAGCGTCCTAGCGGCTACCTACAATGAGCAGTTCTTC. Translation: CSVLAATYNEQFF.

DNA of the CDR3: TGCAGTGCTAGTTCGCCCGGGACTAAATCTAACTATGGCTACACCTTC. Translation: CSASSPGTKSNYGYTF. The rearrangement links TRBV20-1 to TRBJ1-2; TRBD1 is a possible D gene (5 bases). The CDR3 sequence is 16 residues long. Germline V gene data show CDR1 as DFQATT and CDR2 as SNEGSKA (reference sequence). Trimming cost V 3 bases and J 0 bases, with 17 bases left between them.